These 12 T cell receptor beta chains were all obtained from the same sample, sequenced in a study of T-cell memory formation after mild COVID-19. One entry per CDR3 protein results from TCRdb running MiXCR on the 5' RACE reads. The sample lists some 300,000 distinct CDR3 sequences; roughly 19% were seen once. Sequenced input: PBMCs or a T cell subset sorted from them (not recorded which). Receptors were obtained from a man younger than 35 who had mild COVID-19 (a few samples of this study predate the infection). Cell type and time point are not known.

This clonotype was seen a handful of times. The chain is built from TRBV5-1 and TRBJ1-1; no definite D call. Germline V CDR1 and CDR2: SGHRS, YFSETQ. CDR3 length equals 14 residues. The V gene lost 4 bases and the J gene lost 1 base, with 11 bases spanning the gap. The chain's CDR3 is CASSSNGRNTEAFF. In DNA form, the CDR3 reads TGCGCCAGCAGCAGCAACGGAAGGAACACTGAAGCTTTCTTT.

This clonotype was seen more than once but under ten times. The V gene is TRBV5-1, the J gene TRBJ1-3; D perhaps matches TRBD1 (6 bases). The CDR3 extends over 15 amino acids. V dropped 4 bases and J dropped 3 bases, with 14 bases sitting between them. Germline V gives CDR1 SGHRS, CDR2 YFSETQ. The CDR3 sequence is CASSPAPDSGNTIYF. Written as DNA, the CDR3 is TGCGCCAGCAGCCCGGCACCGGACAGTGGAAACACCATATATTTT.

The chain links TRBV5-6 to TRBJ1-2, with D unresolved. Germline V gene sequence: CDR1 SGHDT, CDR2 YYEEEE. Trimming stripped 4 bases from V and 4 bases from J, with 17 bases between. The CDR3 is made up of 15 amino acids. This CDR3 is CASSPIRRLLYGYTF. The CDR3 nucleotides read TGTGCCAGCAGCCCAATCCGTAGATTGCTCTATGGCTACACCTTC.

In this sample, this clonotype turned up a few times. The CDR3 region is CASSTTSGGREQFF. CDR3 in DNA: TGCGCCAGCAGCACGACTAGCGGGGGACGTGAGCAGTTCTTC. The chain carries TRBV5-1 and TRBJ2-1, with 12 bases fitting TRBD2. Trimming took 4 bases from V and 9 from J; bases not matched to a gene: 5. CDR3 length equals 14 residues. Germline loops: CDR1 SGHRS, CDR2 YFSETQ.

This clonotype was counted between two and nine times. This chain joins TRBV12-3 or TRBV12-4 and TRBJ2-7, with 8 bases lining up with TRBD1. There are 14 residues in the CDR3. Losses at the gene ends were 5 bases for V and 7 bases for J; bases not matched to a gene: 10. The CDR3 sequence: CASSIQGARREQYF. The DNA for the CDR3 is TGTGCCAGCAGTATCCAGGGGGCGCGGCGGGAGCAGTACTTC.

The chain has TRBV11-2 and TRBJ2-2; TRBD1 agrees at 7 bases. Germline-derived CDR1 and CDR2 are SGHAT and FQNNGV. With 4 bases clipped from V and 6 bases from J, the junction kept 5 bases outside the gene matches. CDR3 length equals 14 residues. The CDR3 loop is CASSSLQGSGELFF. The CDR3 DNA reads as TGTGCCAGCAGCTCCCTACAGGGGTCCGGGGAGCTGTTTTTT.

This clonotype was seen a few times. The chain combines TRBV4-1 with TRBJ2-5; 8 nucleotides match TRBD1. J lost 5 bases, V lost 1 base, and 3 bases had no gene match. The CDR3 extends over 14 amino acids. Germline V gene sequence: CDR1 MGHRA, CDR2 YSYEKL. This chain's CDR3 is CASSQAGGGETQYF. The CDR3 bases are TGCGCCAGCAGCCAAGCAGGGGGCGGTGAGACCCAGTACTTC.

This chain joins TRBV11-2 and TRBJ2-1; D may match TRBD1 or TRBD2 (5 bases each). The germline V gene has CDR1 SGHAT and CDR2 FQNNGV. The CDR3 has 13 amino acids. Trimming pared 0 bases from V and 10 bases from J, leaving 10 bases between. The CDR3 DNA reads TGTGCCAGCAGCTTAGACCGGGGCGGCGAGCAGTTCTTC. This sequence encodes CASSLDRGGEQFF.

In this sample, this clonotype turned up a few times. The rearrangement uses TRBV7-9 and TRBJ1-2; tentatively, D is TRBD1 (6 bases). Germline V lookup: CDR1 SEHNR, CDR2 FQNEAQ (reference sequence). The ends were cut back, 5 bases at V and 4 bases at J, with 11 bases in the middle. This CDR3 contains 13 residues. The CDR3 loop reads CASSIRGPYGYTF. CDR3 DNA sequence: TGTGCCAGCAGCATCAGGGGTCCCTATGGCTACACCTTC.

This clonotype has a handful of counts. The chain recombines TRBV5-1 with TRBJ2-1; the D call may be TRBD1 or TRBD2 (5 bases each). The CDR3 is made up of 17 amino acids. Germline lookup yields CDR1 SGHRS and CDR2 YFSETQ. Trimming stripped 0 bases from V and 0 bases from J, with 13 bases between. This CDR3 reads CASSLVGGGSSYNEQFF. In DNA, the CDR3 is TGCGCCAGCAGCTTGGTTGGGGGTGGGAGCTCCTACAATGAGCAGTTCTTC.

The sample holds a few counts of this clonotype. The chain links TRBV7-9 to TRBJ2-5, with D possibly matching TRBD1 (6 bases). The V end was cut by 5 bases, the J end by 9 bases, with 16 bases between. Germline V gene lookup returns CDR1 SEHNR and CDR2 FQNEAQ (reference sequence). CDR3 length equals 13 residues. CDR3 loop: CASSGLASGAQYF. CDR3 in DNA: TGTGCCAGCAGCGGACTGGCCTCAGGGGCCCAGTACTTC.

The chain is built from TRBV7-8 and TRBJ1-1; D is undetermined. CDR1 is SGHVS, CDR2 FQNEAQ, per germline. The germline V and J ends were trimmed by 4 bases and 3 bases, with 12 bases remaining between them. The CDR3 extends over 14 amino acids. CDR3 bases: TGTGCCAGCAGCTCACACTATGGGGACACTGAAGCTTTCTTT. This gives the protein CASSSHYGDTEAFF.